This TCR beta chain was sequenced in a study of spatial heterogeneity in lung cancer. Time point reported: sample taken at primary tumor resection. Whole RNA was taken from tumor, nontumor lung or frozen PBMC; it was then sequenced unsorted. This clonotype was seen a few times. MiXCR, applied by TCRdb to the 5' RACE reads, yields one record per CDR3 protein. This sample yields about 1,900 distinct CDR3 sequences, of which around 7.6% are seen a single time; roughly 23% belongs to the top ten. Between the trimmed V and J ends, which lost 7 bases and 8 bases, there was a span of 23 bases. The length of the CDR3 is 15 residues.

The chain carries TRBV6-7 and TRBJ1-1, with D perhaps TRBD1 (6 bases). TRBV6-7 counts as an open reading frame of uncertain function. Here the sequenced sample was normal lung tissue next to the tumor, taken at surgery. The origin of this receptor is a male donor with early-stage non-small cell lung cancer. CDR3 loop: CASTPWGGGLGEAFF. The CDR3 region has the DNA TGTGCCAGCACCCCCTGGGGAGGGGGACTTGGGGAAGCTTTCTTT.